This T cell receptor beta chain comes out of a study of shared clonotypes between healthy human individuals. Sequencing used immunoSEQ multiplex PCR; TCRdb keeps in-frame clones, though not all of them. The profile shows over a million clones, around 97% of them singletons. The CDR3 is 16 amino acids. The V gene's germline CDR1 is SGHVS and CDR2 FNYEAQ. Trimming cost V 5 bases and J 1 base, with 15 bases left between them. Sequencing was carried out using naive CD4+ T cells sorted from blood. The subset: CD45RA+ positively selected. V is TRBV7-6 and J is TRBJ2-1; possible D gene TRBD2, 6 bases. The sequence came from a young man in good health. DNA of the CDR3: TGTGCCAGCAGCCCGCTTAGCGGAAGTTCCTACAATGAGCAGTTCTTC. Protein product: CASSPLSGSSYNEQFF.